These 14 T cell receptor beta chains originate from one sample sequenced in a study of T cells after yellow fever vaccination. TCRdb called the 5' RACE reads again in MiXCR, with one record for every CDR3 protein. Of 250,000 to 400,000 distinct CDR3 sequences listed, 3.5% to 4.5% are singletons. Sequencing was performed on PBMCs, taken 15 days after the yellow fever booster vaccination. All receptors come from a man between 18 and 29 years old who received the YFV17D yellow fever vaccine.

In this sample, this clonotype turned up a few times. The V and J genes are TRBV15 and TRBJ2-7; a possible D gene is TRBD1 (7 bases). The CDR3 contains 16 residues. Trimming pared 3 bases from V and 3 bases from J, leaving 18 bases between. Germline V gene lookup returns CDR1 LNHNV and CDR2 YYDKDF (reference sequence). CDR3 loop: CATSSRGGDRVYEQYF. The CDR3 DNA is TGTGCCACCAGCAGTCGAGGCGGGGACAGAGTCTACGAGCAGTACTTC.

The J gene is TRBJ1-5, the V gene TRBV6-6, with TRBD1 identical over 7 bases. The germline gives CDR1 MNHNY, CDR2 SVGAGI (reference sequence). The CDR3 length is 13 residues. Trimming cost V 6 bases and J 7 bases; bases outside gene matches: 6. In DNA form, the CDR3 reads TGTGCCAGCAGCCCAAACAGGGGACAGCCCCAGCATTTT. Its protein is CASSPNRGQPQHF.

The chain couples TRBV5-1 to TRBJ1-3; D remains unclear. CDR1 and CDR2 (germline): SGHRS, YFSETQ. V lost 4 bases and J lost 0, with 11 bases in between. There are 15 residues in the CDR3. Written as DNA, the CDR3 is TGCGCCAGCAGCACAGACCCAACCTCTGGAAACACCATATATTTT. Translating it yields CASSTDPTSGNTIYF. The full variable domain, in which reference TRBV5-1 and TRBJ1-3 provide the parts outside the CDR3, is KAGVTQTPRYLIKTRGQQVTLSCSPISGHRSVSWYQQTPGQGLQFLFEYFSETQRNKGNFPGRFSGRQFSNSRSEMNVSTLELGDSALYLCASSTDPTSGNTIYFGEGSWLTVV.

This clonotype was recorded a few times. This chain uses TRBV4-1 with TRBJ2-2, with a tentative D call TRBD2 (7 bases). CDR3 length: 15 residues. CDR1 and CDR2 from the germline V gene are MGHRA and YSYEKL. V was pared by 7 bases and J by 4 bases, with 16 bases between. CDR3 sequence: CASNIMGGPTGELFF. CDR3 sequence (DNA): TGCGCCAGCAATATAATGGGGGGGCCCACCGGGGAGCTGTTTTTT.

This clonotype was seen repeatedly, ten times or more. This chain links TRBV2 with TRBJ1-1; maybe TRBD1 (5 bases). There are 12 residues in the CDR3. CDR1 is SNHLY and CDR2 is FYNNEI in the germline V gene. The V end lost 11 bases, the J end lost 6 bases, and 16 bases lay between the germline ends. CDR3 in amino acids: CASSREIAEAFF. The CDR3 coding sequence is TGTGCCTCCAGCAGGGAGATCGCTGAAGCTTTCTTT.

The DNA of the CDR3 is TGTGCCTGGAGTGCCCTCACCGGTTACGAGCAGTACTTC. Encoded protein: CAWSALTGYEQYF. V gene TRBV30 combines with J gene TRBJ2-7; D remains ambiguous. The CDR3 totals 13 residues. Trimming took off 1 base at V and 4 bases at J, with 11 bases between the two ends. The germline gives CDR1 GTSNPN, CDR2 SVGIG (reference sequence).

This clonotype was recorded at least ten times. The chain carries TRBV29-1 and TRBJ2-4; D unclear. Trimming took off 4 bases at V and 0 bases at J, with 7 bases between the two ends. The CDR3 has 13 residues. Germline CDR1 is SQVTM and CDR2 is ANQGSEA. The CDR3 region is CSVVGIAKNIQYF. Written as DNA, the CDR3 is TGCAGCGTTGTGGGGATAGCCAAAAACATTCAGTACTTC.

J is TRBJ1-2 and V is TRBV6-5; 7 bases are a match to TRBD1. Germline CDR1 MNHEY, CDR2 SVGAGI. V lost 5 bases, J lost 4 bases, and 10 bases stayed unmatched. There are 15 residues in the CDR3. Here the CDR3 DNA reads TGTGCCAGCAGTCTCCAGGGGGTAAGGGGCTATGGCTACACCTTC. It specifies CASSLQGVRGYGYTF.

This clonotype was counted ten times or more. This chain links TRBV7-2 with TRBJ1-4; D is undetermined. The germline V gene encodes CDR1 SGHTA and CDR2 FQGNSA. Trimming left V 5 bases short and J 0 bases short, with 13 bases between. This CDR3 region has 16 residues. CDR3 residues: CASSIQISATNEKLFF. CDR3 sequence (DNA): TGTGCCAGCAGCATACAGATTTCGGCAACTAATGAAAAACTGTTTTTT.

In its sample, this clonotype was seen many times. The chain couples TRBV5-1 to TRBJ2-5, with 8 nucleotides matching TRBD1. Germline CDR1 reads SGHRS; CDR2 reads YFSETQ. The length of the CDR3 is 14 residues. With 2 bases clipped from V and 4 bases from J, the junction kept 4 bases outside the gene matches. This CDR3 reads CASSLKQGVETQYF. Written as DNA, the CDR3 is TGCGCCAGCAGCTTAAAACAGGGGGTAGAGACCCAGTACTTC.

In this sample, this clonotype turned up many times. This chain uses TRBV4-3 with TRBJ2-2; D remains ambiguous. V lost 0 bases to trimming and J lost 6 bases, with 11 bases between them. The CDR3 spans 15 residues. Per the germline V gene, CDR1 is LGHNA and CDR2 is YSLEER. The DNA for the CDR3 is TGCGCCAGCAGCCAAGAATCTCCGCAGGCCGGGGAGCTGTTTTTT. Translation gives CASSQESPQAGELFF.

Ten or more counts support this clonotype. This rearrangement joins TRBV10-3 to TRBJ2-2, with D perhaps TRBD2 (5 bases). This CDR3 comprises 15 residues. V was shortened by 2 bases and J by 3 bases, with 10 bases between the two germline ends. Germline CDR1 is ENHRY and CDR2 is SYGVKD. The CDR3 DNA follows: TGTGCCATCAGTGAGAGAGCACTAGACACCGGGGAGCTGTTTTTT. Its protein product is CAISERALDTGELFF.

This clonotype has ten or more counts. The DNA of the CDR3 is TGTGCCAGCTCACCACTGCGGGGGGGTTCCACAGATACGCAGTATTTT. It codes for CASSPLRGGSTDTQYF. The chain recombines TRBV18 with TRBJ2-3, with TRBD2 identical over 9 bases. After removal of 1 base from V and 2 bases from J, the junction contained 4 bases not matched to a gene. Germline V CDR1 and CDR2: KGHSH, LQKENI. This CDR3 is 16 amino acids long.

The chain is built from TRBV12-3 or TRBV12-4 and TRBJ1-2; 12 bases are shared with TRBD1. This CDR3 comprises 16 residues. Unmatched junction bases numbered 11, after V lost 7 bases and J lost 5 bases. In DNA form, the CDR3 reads TGTGCCAGCATACCTCTTGGGACAGGGGGCATGTATGGCTACACCTTC. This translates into CASIPLGTGGMYGYTF.